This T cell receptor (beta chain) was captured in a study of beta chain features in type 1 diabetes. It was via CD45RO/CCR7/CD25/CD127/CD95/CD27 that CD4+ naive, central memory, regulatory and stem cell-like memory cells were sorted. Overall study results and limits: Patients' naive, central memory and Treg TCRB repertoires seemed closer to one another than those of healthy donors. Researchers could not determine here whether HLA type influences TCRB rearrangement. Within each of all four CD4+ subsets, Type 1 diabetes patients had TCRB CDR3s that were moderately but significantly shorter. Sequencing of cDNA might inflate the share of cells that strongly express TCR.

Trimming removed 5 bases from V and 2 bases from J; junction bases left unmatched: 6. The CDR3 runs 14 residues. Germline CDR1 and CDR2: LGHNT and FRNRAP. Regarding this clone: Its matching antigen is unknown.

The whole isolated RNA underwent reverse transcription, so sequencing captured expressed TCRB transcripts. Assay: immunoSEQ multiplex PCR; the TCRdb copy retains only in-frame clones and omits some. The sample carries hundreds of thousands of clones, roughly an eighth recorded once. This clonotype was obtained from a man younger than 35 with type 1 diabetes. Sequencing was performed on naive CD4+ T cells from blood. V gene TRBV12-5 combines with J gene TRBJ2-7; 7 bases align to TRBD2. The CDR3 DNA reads TGTGCTAGTGGTCGGGAGGCCTCAACCTACGAGCAGTACTTC. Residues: CASGREASTYEQYF.